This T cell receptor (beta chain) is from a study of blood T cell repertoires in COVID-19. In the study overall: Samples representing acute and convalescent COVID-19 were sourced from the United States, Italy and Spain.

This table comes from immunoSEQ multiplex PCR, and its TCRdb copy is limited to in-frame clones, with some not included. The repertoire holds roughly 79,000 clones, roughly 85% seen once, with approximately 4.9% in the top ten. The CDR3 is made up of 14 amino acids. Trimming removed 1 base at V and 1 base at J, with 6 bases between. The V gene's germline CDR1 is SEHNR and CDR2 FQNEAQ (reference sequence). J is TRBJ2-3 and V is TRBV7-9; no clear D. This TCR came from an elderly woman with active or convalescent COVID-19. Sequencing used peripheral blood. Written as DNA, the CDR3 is TGTGCCAGCAGCTTAGGTACAGGCACAGATACGCAGTATTTT. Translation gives CASSLGTGTDTQYF. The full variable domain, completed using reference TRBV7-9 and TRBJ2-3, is DTGVSQNPRHKITKRGQNVTFRCDPISEHNRLYWYRQTLGQGPEFLTYFQNEAQLEKSRLLSDRFSAERPKGSFSTLEIQRTEQGDSAMYLCASSLGTGTDTQYFGPGTRLTVL.